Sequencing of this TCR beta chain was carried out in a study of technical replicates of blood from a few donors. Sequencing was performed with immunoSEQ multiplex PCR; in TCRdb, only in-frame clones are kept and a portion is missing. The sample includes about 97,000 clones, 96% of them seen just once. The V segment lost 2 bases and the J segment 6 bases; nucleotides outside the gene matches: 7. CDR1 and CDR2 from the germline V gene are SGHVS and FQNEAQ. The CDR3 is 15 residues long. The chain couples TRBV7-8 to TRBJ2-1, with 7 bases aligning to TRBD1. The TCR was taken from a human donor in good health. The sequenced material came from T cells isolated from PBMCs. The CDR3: CASSLWRQGVNEQFF. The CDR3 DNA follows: TGTGCCAGCAGCTTATGGAGACAGGGAGTCAATGAGCAGTTCTTC. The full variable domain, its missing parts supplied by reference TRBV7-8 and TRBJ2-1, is GAGVSQSPRYKVAKRGQDVALRCDPISGHVSLFWYQQALGQGPEFLTYFQNEAQLDKSGLPSDRFFAERPEGSVSTLKIQRTQQEDSAVYLCASSLWRQGVNEQFFGPGTRLTVL.